This paragraph covers one T cell receptor (beta chain) sequence. This entry comes from a study of tumour-infiltrating T cells in Burkitt lymphoma. At the level of the study: Overall and progression-free survival were predicted by productive clonality.

Clones were read by immunoSEQ multiplex PCR, and TCRdb kept only the in-frame ones, dropping some. The sample has 15,000 to 20,000 clones; more than 65% are singletons. V trimming: 4 bases; J trimming: 9 bases; junction bases outside the gene matches: 13. The CDR3 consists of 17 residues. Germline values: CDR1 MNHNS, CDR2 SASEGT. Sequencing was done on a sample of tumor tissue. The sequence came from a human donor with diffuse large B-cell lymphoma. The chain uses TRBV6-1 and TRBJ2-4; 12 nucleotides align to TRBD1. In DNA form, the CDR3 reads TGTGCCAGCAGTGCTTTCCGGGACAGGGGGCAATTAGGCATTCAGTACTTC. Residues: CASSAFRDRGQLGIQYF.